This entry lists 10 T cell receptor beta chains sequenced from one sample in a study of human T cells and chemical hapten exposure. One entry per CDR3 protein results from TCRdb running MiXCR on the RACE reads. The data show 80,000 to 95,000 distinct CDR3 sequences, approximately 12% seen once. The time point was: patch test 1, 2 weeks after DPC sensitization. Treatment in this sample: therapeutic diphenylcyclopropenone sensitization with weekly scalp DPC. The sequenced sample was whole blood, obtained in connection with sensitization to the hapten diphenylcyclopropenone (DPC). The receptors were gathered from a woman in her fifties or sixties with alopecia areata. Some clones in this sample may be carry-over from other donors' samples.

This clonotype was counted many times. The V call is TRBV20-1, the J call TRBJ2-1; 8 bases agree with TRBD2. The trim removed 3 bases at V and 4 bases at J, leaving 8 bases unmatched. The CDR3 contains 15 residues. Germline V gene lookup returns CDR1 DFQATT and CDR2 SNEGSKA (reference sequence). CDR3 nucleotide sequence: TGCAGTGCTAGTGGCCCTAGCGGGTCTTACAATGAGCAGTTCTTC. It specifies CSASGPSGSYNEQFF.

This clonotype appeared many times. This chain connects TRBV30 to TRBJ1-1; D is ambiguous. Trimming took off 2 bases at V and 5 bases at J, with 15 bases between the two ends. CDR1 and CDR2 from the germline V gene are GTSNPN and SVGIG (reference sequence). The CDR3 is made up of 14 amino acids. Here the CDR3 DNA reads TGTGCCTGGAGTTTAGAAGGGAGGTGGACTGAAGCTTTCTTT. Translating gives CAWSLEGRWTEAFF.

This clonotype appeared once. This rearrangement joins TRBV5-6 to TRBJ1-5; D not resolved. Germline CDR1 reads SGHDT; CDR2 reads YYEEEE. V was shortened by 4 bases and J by 4 bases, with 9 bases between the two germline ends. The CDR3 runs 13 residues. The DNA for the CDR3 is TGTGCCAGCAGCGCCCAGAGAAATCAGCCCCAGCATTTT. Translated, it gives CASSAQRNQPQHF.

This clonotype was seen a handful of times. This chain links TRBV6-2 or TRBV6-3 with TRBJ2-2, with 7 positions matching TRBD2. CDR3 length: 13 amino acids. Per the germline V gene, CDR1 is MNHEY and CDR2 is SVGEGT. J lost 11 bases, V lost 4 bases, and 7 bases had no gene match. CDR3 coding DNA: TGTGCCAGCAGTTTAACTAGCGTGCGAGAGCTGTTTTTT. This gives the protein CASSLTSVRELFF.

This clonotype was counted ten times or more. This chain links TRBV2 with TRBJ2-1; 7 bases match TRBD1. The CDR3 covers 14 residues. V trimming: 7 bases; J trimming: 4 bases; junction bases outside the gene matches: 7. Germline lookup yields CDR1 SNHLY and CDR2 FYNNEI. The DNA of the CDR3 is TGTGCCAGCACTCCGGGACAGCATTACAATGAGCAGTTCTTC. Protein: CASTPGQHYNEQFF.

The sample holds a few counts of this clonotype. This chain joins TRBV6-1 and TRBJ2-7; no definite D call. The CDR3 consists of 15 residues. CDR1 and CDR2 (germline): MNHNS, SASEGT. V was clipped by 0 bases and J by 2 bases, with 11 bases between them. The CDR3 DNA is TGTGCCAGCAGTGAAGCGCCGGACGGTGCCTACGAGCAGTACTTC. Protein sequence: CASSEAPDGAYEQYF.

The chain joins TRBV11-2 to TRBJ2-3; no firm D call. Germline CDR1 reads SGHAT; CDR2 reads FQNNGV. The CDR3 has 15 residues. V lost 1 base and J lost 0, with 8 bases in between. The chain's CDR3 is CASSLAVLSTDTQYF. The CDR3 DNA sequence: TGTGCCAGCAGCTTAGCGGTGCTTAGCACAGATACGCAGTATTTT. The whole variable domain, filled in from reference TRBV11-2 and TRBJ2-3, reads EAGVAQSPRYKIIEKRQSVAFWCNPISGHATLYWYQQILGQGPKLLIQFQNNGVVDDSQLPKDRFSAERLKGVDSTLKIQPAKLEDSAVYLCASSLAVLSTDTQYFGPGTRLTVL.

This clonotype was found a few times. This chain connects TRBV4-3 to TRBJ2-1; TRBD1 matches 9 bases. V trimming: 3 bases; J trimming: 4 bases; junction bases outside the gene matches: 7. Germline values: CDR1 LGHNA, CDR2 YSLEER. The CDR3 has 16 residues. CDR3 nucleotides: TGCGCCAGCAGCCAGGGACAGGGAGGGGGATACAATGAGCAGTTCTTC. Translated: CASSQGQGGGYNEQFF.

This clonotype was counted a few times. The chain recombines TRBV2 with TRBJ2-5; D not certain. This CDR3 contains 13 residues. CDR1 is SNHLY, CDR2 FYNNEI, per germline. The ends were cut back, 8 bases at V and 1 base at J, with 11 bases in the middle. CDR3 region: CASQRPFQETQYF. As DNA, the CDR3 is TGTGCCAGCCAAAGGCCCTTCCAAGAGACCCAGTACTTC.

This clonotype was observed a few times. V is TRBV7-8 and J is TRBJ1-5; perhaps TRBD1 as D (5 bases). The CDR3 contains 15 residues. CDR1 and CDR2 from the germline V gene are SGHVS and FQNEAQ. V lost 4 bases to trimming and J lost 10 bases, with 20 bases between them. The CDR3 reads CASSSMGPSRGPQHF. The DNA of the CDR3 is TGTGCCAGCAGCTCCATGGGACCGTCGAGAGGACCCCAGCATTTT.